The rows below give T cell receptor beta chains drawn from one sample of a study of OX40 agonist ivuxolimab in advanced cancers. The data were produced by immunoSEQ multiplex PCR, yet TCRdb's version contains in-frame clones alone and is incomplete. The sample carries tens of thousands of clones, 87% recorded once. Source: CD4+ or CD8+ T cells sorted from blood, taken in a trial of the OX40 agonist ivuxolimab. All receptors derive from an adult with an advanced solid tumor such as melanoma, head and neck, liver or kidney cancer. The CDR3 runs from the conserved cysteine through the conserved F or W. D genes are given only for firm matches. Size is omitted from some rows. Given values are once, few, many or a class for expanded clones.

V	D	J	size	CDR3	DNA
TRBV7-7	TRBD2	TRBJ2-2	.	CASSPQAGGPAGELFF	TGTGCCAGCAGCCCACAAGCGGGGGGGCCCGCCGGGGAGCTGTTTTTT
TRBV6-5	.	TRBJ1-2	.	CASQSGEWRRGYTF	TGTGCCAGCCAGTCCGGGGAATGGCGGCGTGGCTACACCTTC
TRBV5-6	.	TRBJ2-5	.	CASSLSGKTQYF	TGTGCCAGCAGCTTGAGTGGGAAGACCCAGTACTTC
TRBV4-3	.	TRBJ2-7	.	CASSQDLTGGQGSSYEQYF	TGCGCCAGCAGCCAAGATCTTACGGGTGGTCAGGGGAGCTCCTACGAGCAGTACTTC
TRBV5-1	TRBD1	TRBJ1-2	.	CASSRTGEGNYGYTF	TGCGCCAGCAGCCGGACAGGGGAGGGAAACTATGGCTACACCTTC
TRBV5-6	.	TRBJ2-4	.	CASSLRGVGKNIQYF	TGTGCCAGCAGCTTGCGAGGGGTTGGCAAAAACATTCAGTACTTC
TRBV6-1	.	TRBJ2-5	.	CASSESAVGSWETQYF	TGTGCCAGCAGTGAATCGGCCGTGGGATCGTGGGAGACCCAGTACTTC
TRBV5-6	.	TRBJ1-2	once	CASSKEAGEGYTF	TGTGCCAGCAGCAAAGAGGCAGGGGAGGGCTACACCTTC
TRBV30	.	TRBJ1-1	.	CAWTSGMRTEAFF	TGTGCCTGGACTTCCGGGATGCGCACTGAAGCTTTCTTT
TRBV5-1	.	TRBJ2-5	once	CASSLTGMGQETQYF	TGCGCCAGCAGCCTGACAGGCATGGGACAAGAGACCCAGTACTTC
TRBV11-2	.	TRBJ2-3	.	CASSLVRATDTQYF	TGTGCCAGCAGCTTAGTACGGGCCACAGATACGCAGTATTTT
TRBV6-5	.	TRBJ2-1	.	CASNSIGQGGNEQFF	TGTGCCAGCAACTCGATTGGACAGGGAGGGAATGAGCAGTTCTTC
TRBV5-1	.	TRBJ1-4	.	CASSGGTGNEKLFF	TGCGCCAGCAGCGGCGGGACTGGGAATGAAAAACTGTTTTTT
TRBV2	TRBD1	TRBJ1-1	.	CATQGGGQGRGTEAFF	TGTGCCACCCAGGGGGGGGGACAGGGGAGGGGCACTGAAGCTTTCTTT
TRBV6-4	TRBD1	TRBJ1-4	.	CASSQTGAATNEKLFF	TGTGCCAGCAGTCAGACAGGGGCCGCAACTAATGAAAAACTGTTTTTT
TRBV6-5	.	TRBJ2-7	.	CASSATYEQYF	TGTGCCAGCAGTGCGACCTACGAGCAGTACTTC
TRBV6-1	.	TRBJ2-7	.	CASSAGGYEQYF	TGTGCCAGCAGTGCAGGTGGCTACGAGCAGTACTTC
TRBV6-6	TRBD2	TRBJ2-2	few	CASRATSGGGTGELFF	TGTGCCAGCAGAGCCACTAGCGGGGGAGGAACCGGGGAGCTGTTTTTT
TRBV6-6	.	TRBJ2-3	.	CASRSGSDTQYF	TGTGCCAGCAGAAGTGGTTCAGATACGCAGTATTTT
TRBV19	TRBD1	TRBJ2-2	.	CASSSRRGPTTGELFF	TGTGCCAGTAGTTCCCGCAGGGGGCCCACCACCGGGGAGCTGTTTTTT
TRBV19	.	TRBJ1-6	.	CASRSEQFLSYNSPLHF	TGTGCCAGTAGGTCGGAGCAGTTCCTCTCCTATAATTCACCCCTCCACTTT
TRBV5-1	.	TRBJ2-5	.	CASSSQETQYF	TGCGCCAGCAGCTCTCAAGAGACCCAGTACTTC
TRBV10-2	TRBD1	TRBJ1-6	once	CASMGQPYNSPLHF	TGCGCCAGCATGGGACAGCCGTATAATTCACCCCTCCACTTT
TRBV15	.	TRBJ1-5	.	CATSRGEIDQPQHF	TGTGCCACCAGCAGGGGCGAGATAGATCAGCCCCAGCATTTT
TRBV4-3	.	TRBJ1-1	.	CASSQDRGGTEAFF	TGCGCCAGCAGCCAAGACCGGGGAGGAACTGAAGCTTTCTTT
TRBV9	.	TRBJ1-6	.	CASSSRHQGNHYNSPLHF	TGTGCCAGCAGCTCCCGACATCAGGGAAACCACTATAATTCACCCCTCCACTTT
TRBV30	.	TRBJ1-5	.	CAWSGDFGVNQPQHF	TGTGCCTGGAGTGGAGATTTTGGGGTTAATCAGCCCCAGCATTTT
TRBV19	.	TRBJ2-3	.	CASSPGGSPHTDTQYF	TGTGCCAGTAGTCCCGGAGGGTCCCCCCACACAGATACGCAGTATTTT
TRBV4-1	TRBD2	TRBJ2-1	.	CASSQALGLAGGHDNEQFF	TGCGCCAGCAGCCAAGCCTTGGGACTAGCGGGGGGCCACGACAATGAGCAGTTCTTC
TRBV6-6	.	TRBJ1-6	.	CAAGGRRDNSPLHF	TGTGCCGCGGGGGGCAGGCGAGACAATTCACCCCTCCACTTT
TRBV5-1	.	TRBJ1-2	.	CASSLGQGGGYTF	TGCGCCAGCAGCTTGGGGCAGGGCGGCGGCTACACCTTC
TRBV7-2	.	TRBJ2-3	.	CASSPTGVDTQYF	TGTGCCAGCAGCCCCACCGGCGTAGATACGCAGTATTTT
TRBV2	.	TRBJ2-5	.	CASSEGSRGGTQYF	TGTGCCAGCAGTGAAGGGAGCAGAGGGGGGACCCAGTACTTC
TRBV23-1	.	TRBJ1-2	.	CASSHPPRGRGNYGYTF	TGCGCCAGCAGTCATCCTCCGAGGGGTAGGGGAAACTATGGCTACACCTTC
TRBV30	.	TRBJ2-3	.	CAAQPQGRGADTQYF	TGTGCCGCACAACCACAGGGTCGTGGGGCGGATACGCAGTATTTT
TRBV5-4	TRBD1	TRBJ1-6	.	CASSFQGDSPLHF	TGTGCCAGCAGCTTCCAGGGGGACTCACCCCTCCACTTT
TRBV5-3	.	TRBJ1-2	few	CARSPGQKNYGYTF	TGTGCCAGAAGCCCGGGACAAAAAAACTATGGCTACACCTTC